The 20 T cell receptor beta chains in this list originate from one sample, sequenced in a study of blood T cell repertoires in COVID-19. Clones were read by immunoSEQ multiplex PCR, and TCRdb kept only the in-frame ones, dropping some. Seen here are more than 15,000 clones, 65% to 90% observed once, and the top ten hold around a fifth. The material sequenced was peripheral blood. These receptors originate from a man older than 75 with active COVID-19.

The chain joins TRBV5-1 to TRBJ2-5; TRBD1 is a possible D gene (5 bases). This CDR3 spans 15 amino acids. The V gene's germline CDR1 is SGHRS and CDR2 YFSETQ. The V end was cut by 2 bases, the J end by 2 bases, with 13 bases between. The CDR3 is CASSFAGLGQETQYF. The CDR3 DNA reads TGCGCCAGCAGCTTTGCAGGGTTGGGTCAAGAGACCCAGTACTTC.

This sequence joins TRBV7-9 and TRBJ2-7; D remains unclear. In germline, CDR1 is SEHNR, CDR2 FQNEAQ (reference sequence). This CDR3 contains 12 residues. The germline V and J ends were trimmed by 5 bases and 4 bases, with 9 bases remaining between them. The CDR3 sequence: CASSPNVYEQYF. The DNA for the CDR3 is TGTGCCAGCAGCCCTAACGTTTACGAGCAGTACTTC.

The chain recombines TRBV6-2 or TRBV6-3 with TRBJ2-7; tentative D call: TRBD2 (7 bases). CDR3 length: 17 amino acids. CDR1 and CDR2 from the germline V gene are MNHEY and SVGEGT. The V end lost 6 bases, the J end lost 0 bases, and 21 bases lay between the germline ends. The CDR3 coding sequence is TGTGCCAGCAGCCTCGGACAGACCGGGAGGAGCTCCTACGAGCAGTACTTC. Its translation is CASSLGQTGRSSYEQYF.

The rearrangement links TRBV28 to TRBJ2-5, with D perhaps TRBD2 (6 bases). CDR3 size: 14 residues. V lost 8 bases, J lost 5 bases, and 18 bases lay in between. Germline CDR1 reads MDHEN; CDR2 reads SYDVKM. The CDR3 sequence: CASSGRRGAETQYF. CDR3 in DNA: TGTGCCAGCTCAGGGAGGCGGGGAGCTGAGACCCAGTACTTC.

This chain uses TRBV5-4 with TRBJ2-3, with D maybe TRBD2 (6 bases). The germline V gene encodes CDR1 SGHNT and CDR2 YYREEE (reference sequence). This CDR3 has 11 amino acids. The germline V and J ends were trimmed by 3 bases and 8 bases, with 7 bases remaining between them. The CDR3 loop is CASSSGSTQYF. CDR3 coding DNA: TGTGCCAGCAGCTCCGGGAGTACGCAGTATTTT. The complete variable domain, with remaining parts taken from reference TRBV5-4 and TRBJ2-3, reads ETGVTQSPTHLIKTRGQQVTLRCSSQSGHNTVSWYQQALGQGPQFIFQYYREEENGRGNFPPRFSGLQFPNYSSELNVNALELDDSALYLCASSSGSTQYFGPGTRLTVL.

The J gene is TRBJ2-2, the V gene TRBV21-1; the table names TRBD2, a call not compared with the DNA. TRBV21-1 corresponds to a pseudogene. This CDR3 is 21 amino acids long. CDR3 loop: CASSDTKRTSGRFANTGELFF. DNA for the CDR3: TGTGCCAGCAGCGACACAAAAAGGACTAGCGGGAGATTTGCGAACACCGGGGAGCTGTTTTTT.

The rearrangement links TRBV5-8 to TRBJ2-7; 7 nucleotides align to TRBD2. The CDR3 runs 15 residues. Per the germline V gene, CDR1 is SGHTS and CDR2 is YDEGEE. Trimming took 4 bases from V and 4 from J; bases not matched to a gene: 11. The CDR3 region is CASSLGGGKFYEQYF. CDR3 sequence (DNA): TGTGCCAGCAGCCTGGGCGGGGGAAAGTTTTACGAGCAGTACTTC.

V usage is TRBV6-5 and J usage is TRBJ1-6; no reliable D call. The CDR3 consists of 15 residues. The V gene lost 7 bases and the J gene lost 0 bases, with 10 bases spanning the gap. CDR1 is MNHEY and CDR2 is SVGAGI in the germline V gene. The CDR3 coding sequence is TGTGCCAGCACCAAAGGGAGCTCCTATAATTCACCCCTCCACTTT. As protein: CASTKGSSYNSPLHF.

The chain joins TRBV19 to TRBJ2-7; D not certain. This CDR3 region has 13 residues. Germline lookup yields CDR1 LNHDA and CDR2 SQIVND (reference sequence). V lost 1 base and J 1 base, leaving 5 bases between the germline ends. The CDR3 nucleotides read TGTGCCAGTAGTATAGCCATTTCCTACGAGCAGTACTTC. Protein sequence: CASSIAISYEQYF.

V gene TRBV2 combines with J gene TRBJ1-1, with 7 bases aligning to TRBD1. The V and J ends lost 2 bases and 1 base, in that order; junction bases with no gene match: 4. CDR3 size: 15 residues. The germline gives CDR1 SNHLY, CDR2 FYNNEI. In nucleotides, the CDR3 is TGTGCCAGCAGTGAACTGGGACAGAGGAACACTGAAGCTTTCTTT. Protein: CASSELGQRNTEAFF.

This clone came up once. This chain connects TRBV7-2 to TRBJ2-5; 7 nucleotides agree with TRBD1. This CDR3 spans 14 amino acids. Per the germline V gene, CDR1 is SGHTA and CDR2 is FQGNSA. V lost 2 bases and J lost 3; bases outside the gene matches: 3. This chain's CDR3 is CASSLSGTEETQYF. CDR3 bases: TGTGCCAGCAGCTTAAGTGGGACAGAAGAGACCCAGTACTTC.

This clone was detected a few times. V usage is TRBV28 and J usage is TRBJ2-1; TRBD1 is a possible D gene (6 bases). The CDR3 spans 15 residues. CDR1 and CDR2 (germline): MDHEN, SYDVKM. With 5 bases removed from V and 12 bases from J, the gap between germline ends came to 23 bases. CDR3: CASSPPEGRTVGQFF. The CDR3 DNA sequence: TGTGCCAGCAGTCCACCCGAGGGTCGGACAGTTGGGCAGTTCTTC. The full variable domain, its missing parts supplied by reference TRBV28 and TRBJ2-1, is DVKVTQSSRYLVKRTGEKVFLECVQDMDHENMFWYRQDPGLGLRLIYFSYDVKMKEKGDIPEGYSVSREKKERFSLILESASTNQTSMYLCASSPPEGRTVGQFFGPGTRLTVL.

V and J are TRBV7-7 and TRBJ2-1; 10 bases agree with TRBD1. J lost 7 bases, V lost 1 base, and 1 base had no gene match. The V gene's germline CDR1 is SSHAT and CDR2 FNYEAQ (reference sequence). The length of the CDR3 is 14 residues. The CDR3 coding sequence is TGTGCCAGCAGCTTAGGGGGACAGGGGAATGAGCAGTTCTTC. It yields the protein CASSLGGQGNEQFF.

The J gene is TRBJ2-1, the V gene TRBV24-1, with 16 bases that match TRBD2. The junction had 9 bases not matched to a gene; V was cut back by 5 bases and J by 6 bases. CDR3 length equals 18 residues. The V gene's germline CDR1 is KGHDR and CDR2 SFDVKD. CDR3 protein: CATSVTGLAGGPSNEQFF. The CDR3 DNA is TGTGCCACCAGTGTTACGGGACTAGCGGGAGGGCCGAGCAATGAGCAGTTCTTC.

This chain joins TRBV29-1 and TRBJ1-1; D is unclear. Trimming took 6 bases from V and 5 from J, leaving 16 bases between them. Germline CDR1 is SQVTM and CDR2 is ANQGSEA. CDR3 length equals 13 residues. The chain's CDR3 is CSVLRTAGTEAFF. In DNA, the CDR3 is TGCAGCGTCCTCAGGACCGCGGGGACTGAAGCTTTCTTT. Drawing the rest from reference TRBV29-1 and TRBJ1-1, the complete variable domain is SAVISQKPSRDICQRGTSLTIQCQVDSQVTMMFWYRQQPGQSLTLIATANQGSEATYESGFVIDKFPISRPNLTFSTLTVSNMSPEDSSIYLCSVLRTAGTEAFFGQGTRLTVV.

CDR3 in amino acids: CASSLEGAGYQPQHF. CDR3 DNA sequence: TGCGCCAGCAGCTTGGAGGGGGCAGGGTATCAGCCCCAGCATTTT. The chain joins TRBV5-1 to TRBJ1-5; TRBD1 agrees at 7 bases. The CDR3 covers 15 residues. In germline, CDR1 is SGHRS, CDR2 YFSETQ. With V trimmed by 0 bases and J by 5 bases, 5 bases remained unmatched.

CDR3: CASSSRDRAAYGYTF. CDR3 bases: TGTGCCAGTAGTAGCCGGGACAGGGCGGCCTATGGCTACACCTTC. The J gene is TRBJ1-2, the V gene TRBV19, with TRBD1 matching over 9 bases. The CDR3 length is 15 residues. Per the germline V gene, CDR1 is LNHDA and CDR2 is SQIVND (reference sequence). Trimming cost V 4 bases and J 4 bases; bases outside gene matches: 7.

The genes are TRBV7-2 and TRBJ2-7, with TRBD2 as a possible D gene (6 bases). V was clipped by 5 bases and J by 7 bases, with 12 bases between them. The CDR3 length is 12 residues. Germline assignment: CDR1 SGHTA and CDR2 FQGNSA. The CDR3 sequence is CASSPPGGEQYF. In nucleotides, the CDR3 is TGTGCCAGCAGCCCCCCTGGGGGGGAGCAGTACTTC.

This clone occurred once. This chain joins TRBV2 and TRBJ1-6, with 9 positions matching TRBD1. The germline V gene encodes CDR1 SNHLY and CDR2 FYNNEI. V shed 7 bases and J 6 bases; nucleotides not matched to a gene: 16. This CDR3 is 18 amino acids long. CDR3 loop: CASKSSTGTGISNSPLHF. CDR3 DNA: TGTGCCAGCAAAAGTAGTACCGGGACAGGGATCTCTAATTCACCCCTCCACTTT.

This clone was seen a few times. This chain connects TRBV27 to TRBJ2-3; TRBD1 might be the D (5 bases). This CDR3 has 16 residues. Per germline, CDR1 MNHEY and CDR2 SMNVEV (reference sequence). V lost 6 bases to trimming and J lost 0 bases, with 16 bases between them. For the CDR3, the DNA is TGTGCCAGCAGCCCTGGGGCCCATGGCAGCACAGATACGCAGTATTTT. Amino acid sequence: CASSPGAHGSTDTQYF.